This T cell receptor (beta chain) was recorded in a study of blood T cells in healthy people across ages. Study conclusions and caveats: Diversity estimates from one million T cells were considered underestimates. Fewer expanded clones and more diversity marked long-lived versus aged donors.

Through a sample-barcoded 5' primer and a J-beta primer mix, a second PCR was run for roughly 6 to 11 cycles. MiXCR, applied by TCRdb to the 5' RACE reads, yields one record per CDR3 protein. The repertoire includes nearly 800,000 distinct CDR3 sequences, roughly 50% of them detected once, and more than 25% sits in the top ten. About this clonotype itself: The target antigen is unknown.

V gave up 5 bases and J gave up 2 bases, with 16 bases separating them. Germline V CDR1 and CDR2: MNHNY, SVGAGI (reference sequence). CDR3 size: 15 residues. The gene calls are TRBV6-6 and TRBJ2-7; D possibly uses TRBD1 or TRBD2 (7 bases each). Material for sequencing was blood. The clonotype originates from a man in his forties in good health. The CDR3 spells CASSKTGEGTYEQYF. The CDR3 nucleotides are TGTGCCAGCAGTAAAACAGGGGAGGGCACCTACGAGCAGTACTTC.